These T cell receptor beta chains were read from a single sample in a study of blood T cell repertoires in COVID-19. Some clones are missing from TCRdb's copy, which holds only in-frame ones; the method was immunoSEQ multiplex PCR. This table has around 100,000 clones, approximately 85% appearing once. The sample taken for sequencing was peripheral blood. These receptors all come from a woman aged 55 to 70 with COVID-19, enrolled during active disease. CDR3s include the opening cysteine and the closing phenylalanine or tryptophan. Fields, in order: D gene, J gene, V gene, clone size, CDR3 protein, CDR3 DNA. A D gene is named only where the DNA matches it firmly. A row's size may be missing; if present it is once, few, many or a size class.

>-|TRBJ1-5|TRBV7-3|-
CASSLQGNQPQHF
TGTGCCAGCAGCTTACAGGGGAATCAGCCCCAGCATTTT
>TRBD2|TRBJ2-1|TRBV7-8|-
CASSLVGSGDYNEQFF
TGTGCCAGCAGCTTAGTCGGTAGCGGGGACTACAATGAGCAGTTCTTC
>-|TRBJ1-1|TRBV7-2|-
CASSLVAGMNTEAFF
TGTGCCAGCAGCTTAGTGGCAGGGATGAACACTGAAGCTTTCTTT
>-|TRBJ2-5|TRBV10-3|-
CAIRGAGEETQYF
TGTGCCATCAGGGGTGCAGGGGAAGAGACCCAGTACTTC
>TRBD1|TRBJ1-1|TRBV4-3|-
CASRQGASGSTEAFF
TGCGCCAGCAGACAGGGGGCGAGTGGGTCCACTGAAGCTTTCTTT
>TRBD1|TRBJ1-2|TRBV7-8|-
CASSHGTGSNYGYTF
TGTGCCAGCAGCCACGGGACAGGGTCTAACTATGGCTACACCTTC
>-|TRBJ1-2|TRBV2|-
CASSVQGGYGYTF
TGTGCCAGCAGTGTTCAGGGTGGCTATGGCTACACCTTC
>TRBD1|TRBJ1-1|TRBV29-1|-
CSGTGQGDTEAFF
TGCAGCGGGACGGGACAGGGAGACACTGAAGCTTTCTTT
>TRBD1|TRBJ2-6|TRBV4-3|-
CASSAGQGPSGANVLTF
TGCGCCAGCAGCGCGGGACAGGGCCCCTCTGGGGCCAACGTCCTGACTTTC
>-|TRBJ2-7|TRBV10-3|-
CAISAVQGEQYF
TGTGCCATCAGTGCGGTCCAGGGCGAGCAGTACTTC
>-|TRBJ1-2|TRBV15|-
CATSRDSEAGGTVGYTF
TGTGCCACCAGCAGAGATTCGGAGGCCGGGGGTACTGTTGGCTACACCTTC
>-|TRBJ1-2|TRBV7-9|-
CASSLPDRPNYGYTF
TGTGCCAGCAGCTTACCGGACAGACCCAACTATGGCTACACCTTC
>TRBD1|TRBJ2-1|TRBV7-9|many
CASSYAVGQGALDEQFF
TGTGCCAGCAGCTACGCCGTTGGACAGGGGGCGCTGGATGAGCAGTTCTTC
>TRBD1|TRBJ1-2|TRBV12-3/TRBV12-4|-
CASSRQGQSYTF
TGTGCCAGCAGTAGACAGGGGCAGAGCTACACCTTC
>-|TRBJ1-1|TRBV10-2|-
CASSVTGRNTEAFF
TGCGCCAGCAGTGTGACAGGTAGGAACACTGAAGCTTTCTTT
>TRBD1|TRBJ2-7|TRBV29-1|-
CSVESGTGRYEQYF
TGCAGCGTTGAATCCGGGACAGGGCGCTACGAGCAGTACTTC
>-|TRBJ1-1|TRBV11-1|-
CASSLALQGNTEAFF
TGTGCCAGCAGCTTAGCCTTACAGGGGAACACTGAAGCTTTCTTT
>-|TRBJ1-6|TRBV4-1|-
CASSHLQTRGEQNSPLHF
TGCGCCAGCAGCCATCTTCAAACGCGGGGGGAGCAAAATTCACCCCTCCACTTT
>-|TRBJ1-1|TRBV2|-
CASSETTSGPEAFF
TGTGCCAGCAGTGAAACCACTTCGGGTCCTGAAGCTTTCTTT
>-|TRBJ1-1|TRBV5-1|-
CASSLYEGSTEAFF
TGCGCCAGCAGCTTGTACGAGGGAAGCACTGAAGCTTTCTTT
>TRBD1|TRBJ1-2|TRBV2|-
CASSVDRGTGGYTF
TGTGCCAGCAGCGTTGACAGGGGAACAGGAGGCTACACCTTC
>TRBD1|TRBJ1-6|TRBV19|few
CASSKAGQTYNSPLHF
TGTGCCAGTAGTAAGGCGGGACAGACTTATAATTCACCCCTCCACTTT
>TRBD1|TRBJ1-5|TRBV18|-
CASSPGTGRNQPQHF
TGTGCCAGCTCACCAGGGACAGGGCGAAATCAGCCCCAGCATTTT
>TRBD1|TRBJ1-3|TRBV2|-
CASRTGISGNTIYF
TGTGCCAGCAGGACAGGGATCTCTGGAAACACCATATATTTT
>-|TRBJ1-2|TRBV14|few
CASSQEWGDYGYTF
TGTGCCAGCAGCCAAGAGTGGGGGGACTATGGCTACACCTTC
>TRBD1|TRBJ1-5|TRBV3-1/TRBV3-2|once
CASSQDFGTGRYF
TGTGCCAGCAGCCAAGACTTCGGGACAGGGAGGTATTTT
>TRBD1|TRBJ1-5|TRBV19|few
CASSTAGTGDQPQHF
TGTGCCAGTTCCACGGCCGGGACAGGGGATCAGCCCCAGCATTTT
>TRBD2|TRBJ2-1|TRBV7-2|-
CASSSLGEGNEQFF
TGTGCCAGCAGCTCACTGGGGGAGGGCAATGAGCAGTTCTTC
>TRBD1|TRBJ1-1|TRBV3-1/TRBV3-2|-
CASSQDGTGWGTEAFF
TGTGCCAGCAGCCAAGACGGGACAGGTTGGGGAACTGAAGCTTTCTTT
>TRBD1|TRBJ1-1|TRBV4-3|-
CASSQSGQGYVSTEAFF
TGCGCCAGCAGCCAATCCGGACAGGGTTATGTGAGCACTGAAGCTTTCTTT
>TRBD1|TRBJ1-2|TRBV19|-
CASSMGQDRLGYTF
TGTGCCAGTAGTATGGGACAGGATCGGCTTGGCTACACCTTC
>-|TRBJ1-3|TRBV24-1|once
CATSGGSGNTIYF
TGTGCCACCAGTGGAGGGTCTGGAAACACCATATATTTT
>TRBD1|TRBJ2-7|TRBV9|-
CASSGQGESDEQYF
TGTGCCAGCAGCGGCCAGGGGGAGAGTGACGAGCAGTACTTC
>TRBD2|TRBJ2-1|TRBV7-6|-
CASSLGTSGGAYNEQFF
TGTGCCAGCAGCTTAGGGACTAGCGGGGGGGCCTACAATGAGCAGTTCTTC
>TRBD1|TRBJ1-2|TRBV5-4|-
CASSPKTWTGAETF
TGTGCCAGCAGCCCTAAGACCTGGACAGGGGCGGAGACCTTC
>-|TRBJ1-2|TRBV29-1|-
CSVEDRVNYGYTF
TGCAGCGTTGAAGACAGGGTTAACTATGGCTACACCTTC
>TRBD2|TRBJ2-5|TRBV9|-
CASSAGSSGGDQETQYF
TGTGCCAGCAGCGCCGGGTCTAGCGGGGGGGACCAAGAGACCCAGTACTTC
>-|TRBJ1-2|TRBV7-8|-
CASSSSGSGYGYTF
TGTGCCAGCAGCTCCTCGGGGTCTGGCTATGGCTACACCTTC
>TRBD1|TRBJ1-2|TRBV2|-
CASRLEAGGNYGYTF
TGTGCCAGCAGGCTGGAGGCAGGGGGAAACTATGGCTACACCTTC
>TRBD1|TRBJ1-1|TRBV7-9|-
CASSWDRNTEAFF
TGTGCCAGCAGCTGGGACAGAAACACTGAAGCTTTCTTT
>-|TRBJ1-1|TRBV5-1|-
CASSLVRPDTEAFF
TGCGCCAGCAGCTTGGTCAGGCCGGACACTGAAGCTTTCTTT
>TRBD1|TRBJ2-5|TRBV5-5|-
CASSVDRMETQYF
TGTGCCAGCAGCGTGGACAGGATGGAGACCCAGTACTTC